The next 2 T cell receptor beta chains were all read from a single sample in a study of vaccination and CD4 T cells after COVID-19. The Oncomine TCR Beta short-read assay generated sequence data from the DNA of cultured CD4+ T cells. TCRdb redid the calling of the PCR reads with MiXCR, one entry per CDR3 protein. The repertoire holds roughly 13,000 distinct CDR3 sequences, with around 50% as singletons. Treatment meaning: approximately nine-day PBMC culture with coronavirus spike peptide pools or control peptides (ViraFEST assay). These receptors' targets are unknown. Sequences were obtained from CD4+ T cells from blood, cultured in vitro. These receptors originate from a human donor who had recovered from COVID-19.

The chain employs TRBV3-1 and TRBJ2-7; 7 bases fit TRBD1. The V and J ends lost 1 base and 0 bases, in that order; junction bases with no gene match: 3. Germline-derived CDR1 and CDR2 are LGHDT and YNNKEL (reference sequence). The CDR3 loop spans 15 amino acids. The CDR3 bases are TGTGCCAGCAGCCAAGGTTGGGACAGCTCCTACGAGCAGTACTTC. Translation: CASSQGWDSSYEQYF.

The rearrangement links TRBV20-1 to TRBJ1-5, with D possibly TRBD1 on 5 matching bases. V was clipped by 6 bases and J by 3 bases, with 12 bases between them. CDR1 and CDR2 from the germline V gene are DFQATT and SNEGSKA (reference sequence). The CDR3 consists of 13 residues. The DNA for the CDR3 is TGCAGTGCCCCGCCAGGGAACAATCAGCCCCAGCATTTT. Its translation is CSAPPGNNQPQHF.